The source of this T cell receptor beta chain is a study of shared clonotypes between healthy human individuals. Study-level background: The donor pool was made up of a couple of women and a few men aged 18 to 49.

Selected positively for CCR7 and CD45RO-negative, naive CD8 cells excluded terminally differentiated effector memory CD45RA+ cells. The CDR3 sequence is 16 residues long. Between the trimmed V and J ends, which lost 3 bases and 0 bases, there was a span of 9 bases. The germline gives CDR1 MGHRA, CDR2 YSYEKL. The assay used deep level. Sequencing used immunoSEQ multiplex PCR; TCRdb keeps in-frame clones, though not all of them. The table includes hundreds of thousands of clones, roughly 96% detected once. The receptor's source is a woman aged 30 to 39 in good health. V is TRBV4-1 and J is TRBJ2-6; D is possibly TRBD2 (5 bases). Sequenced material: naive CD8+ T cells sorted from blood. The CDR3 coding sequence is TGCGCCAGCAGCCACGACCGGGACTCTGGGGCCAACGTCCTGACTTTC. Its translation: CASSHDRDSGANVLTF.